Included here is one T cell receptor (beta chain) sequence, with context. These data belong to a study of blood T cell repertoires in COVID-19. At the level of the study: Both acute and convalescent COVID-19 samples were obtained from the United States, Italy and Spain. In each case, the material was cDNA or gDNA derived from T cells, B-cell-depleted T cells, or PBMCs.

V shed 5 bases and J 7 bases; nucleotides not matched to a gene: 8. The CDR3 sequence is 15 residues long. Germline V gene data show CDR1 as SGHNT and CDR2 as YENEEA. Per the authors' pipeline: Amplification from reference gene primers served as the basis for estimated nucleated cell counts. Data came from immunoSEQ multiplex PCR; TCRdb stores just in-frame clones and leaves some out. That table supplies the V and J calls and clone size; D and trimming were determined from the DNA. There are roughly 74,000 clones in the sample; approximately 86% occur only once, and 1.5% to 2.5% lies in the top ten. The sequence was collected from a woman older than 75 with active or convalescent COVID-19. J is TRBJ2-2 and V is TRBV11-3; 9 nucleotides align to TRBD2. The sample was peripheral blood. The CDR3 here is CASSPGSGSHGELFF. CDR3 bases: TGTGCCAGCAGCCCGGGTAGCGGGAGTCACGGGGAGCTGTTTTTT.